Included here is one T cell receptor (beta chain) sequence, with context. This specimen comes from a study of blood T cells in healthy people across ages. A second roughly 7 to 11 cycle PCR used barcoded and J-beta primers. TCRdb called the 5' RACE reads again in MiXCR, with one record for every CDR3 protein. The sample gives about 720,000 distinct CDR3 sequences, just under 25% of which show up once; approximately 3.7% is in the top ten. CDR1 and CDR2 from the germline V gene are PRHDT and FYEKMQ (reference sequence). The CDR3 is made up of 12 amino acids. The sample was also linked to a second study, of T cells of mothers and their children. That work contributes: Thymic selection molds TCR recombination output in much the same way for related pairs as for unrelated pairs.

This chain connects TRBV13 to TRBJ2-5; D is tentatively TRBD1 or TRBD2 (5 bases each). The tail of the sequence fits TRBJ2-7 better, so the J call may be wrong. The source material was blood. The source of this sequence is a boy between 10 and 17 years old in good health. The CDR3 DNA follows: TGTGCCAGCAGCCCTTGGGGGTGCGAGCAGTACTTC. It translates to CASSPWGCEQYF.